The 23 T cell receptor beta chains presented below share a single source sample, sequenced in a study of blood T cell repertoires in COVID-19. Repertoires were generated with immunoSEQ multiplex PCR, while TCRdb's copy carries only in-frame clones and drops some. The sample includes tens of thousands of clones, approximately 81% of them seen just once. Material for sequencing was peripheral blood. The receptors come from a man aged 60 to 69 with COVID-19, enrolled during active disease.

V usage is TRBV6-5 and J usage is TRBJ1-2; tentatively, D is TRBD1 (5 bases). CDR3 length: 14 residues. V lost 8 bases to trimming and J lost 8 bases, with 21 bases between them. Germline V lookup: CDR1 MNHEY, CDR2 SVGAGI. The chain's CDR3 is CASAYREGTQGYTF. CDR3 DNA sequence: TGTGCCAGCGCCTACCGGGAGGGGACTCAAGGCTACACCTTC.

CDR3 sequence: CASSPTGVVDEQYF. In DNA, the CDR3 is TGTGCCAGCAGCCCAACAGGGGTAGTCGACGAGCAGTACTTC. This sequence joins TRBV9 and TRBJ2-7; 7 positions match TRBD1. The CDR3 has 14 residues. V shed 4 bases, J shed 5 bases, and the junction held 9 bases outside the gene matches. Germline V gene sequence: CDR1 SGDLS, CDR2 YYNGEE.

The CDR3 loop is CASSPQASGRALGNEQFF. Here the CDR3 DNA reads TGTGCCAGCTCACCACAGGCTAGCGGGAGGGCCCTGGGCAATGAGCAGTTCTTC. V gene TRBV18 combines with J gene TRBJ2-1, with 12 bases that match TRBD2. The CDR3 extends over 18 amino acids. Per germline, CDR1 KGHSH and CDR2 LQKENI. J was trimmed by 6 bases and V by 1 base; bases with no gene match: 10.

The chain joins TRBV7-9 to TRBJ1-6, with D possibly TRBD1 on 5 matching bases. Trimming removed 4 bases at V and 0 bases at J, with 13 bases between. Germline loops: CDR1 SEHNR, CDR2 FQNEAQ (reference sequence). The CDR3 loop spans 17 amino acids. The CDR3 region is CASSSTRGSSYNSPLHF. CDR3 DNA sequence: TGTGCCAGCAGCTCCACCCGGGGGAGCTCCTATAATTCACCCCTCCACTTT.

V is TRBV3-1 (or the pseudogene TRBV3-2) and J is TRBJ2-3, with TRBD1 matching over 8 bases. The trim removed 2 bases at V and 4 bases at J, leaving 5 bases unmatched. Germline-derived CDR1 and CDR2 are LGHDT and YNNKEL (reference sequence). The CDR3 runs to 15 residues. This CDR3 reads CASSQPQGEADTQYF. As DNA, the CDR3 is TGTGCCAGCAGCCAACCACAGGGGGAAGCAGATACGCAGTATTTT.

The V call is TRBV24-1, the J call TRBJ2-2; 7 bases are a match to TRBD2. The V segment lost 3 bases and the J segment 6 bases; nucleotides outside the gene matches: 6. The CDR3 has 15 amino acids. CDR1 and CDR2 (germline): KGHDR, SFDVKD. The CDR3 sequence: CATSDQRREAGELFF. DNA for the CDR3: TGTGCCACCAGTGATCAAAGACGGGAGGCCGGGGAGCTGTTTTTT.

The chain employs TRBV9 and TRBJ2-2, with 7 bases that match TRBD2. The CDR3 consists of 17 residues. The germline V gene encodes CDR1 SGDLS and CDR2 YYNGEE. J gave up 4 bases and V 2 bases, and 11 bases lay outside the gene matches. CDR3 in amino acids: CASSVGGRIVGTGELFF. Written as DNA, the CDR3 is TGTGCCAGCAGCGTGGGGGGGAGGATCGTAGGCACCGGGGAGCTGTTTTTT.

The gene calls are TRBV6-5 and TRBJ1-3, with TRBD1 identical over 9 bases. V lost 3 bases, J lost 8 bases, and 5 bases stayed unmatched. Germline CDR1 is MNHEY and CDR2 is SVGAGI. The CDR3 is made up of 14 amino acids. The CDR3 DNA is TGTGCCAGCAGTTATTTGGACAGGGGCGACACCATATATTTT. As protein: CASSYLDRGDTIYF.

The rearrangement joins TRBV7-9 to TRBJ2-2; D is perhaps TRBD1 (5 bases). The CDR3 has 14 residues. Between the trimmed V and J ends, which lost 1 base and 5 bases, there was a span of 8 bases. The germline CDR1 and CDR2 sequences are SEHNR and FQNEAQ (reference sequence). CDR3 DNA: TGTGCCAGCAGCTTAGTGGGGCAGACCGGGGAGCTGTTTTTT. Residues: CASSLVGQTGELFF.

The CDR3 here is CASCQGLLPGGQYF. CDR3 nucleotides: TGTGCCAGCTGTCAGGGACTCCTCCCGGGCGGGCAGTACTTC. The chain employs TRBV28 and TRBJ2-7; D might be TRBD2 (6 bases). Germline V lookup: CDR1 MDHEN, CDR2 SYDVKM. The V end was cut by 8 bases, the J end by 9 bases, with 23 bases between. The length of the CDR3 is 14 residues.

The gene calls are TRBV7-9 and TRBJ1-3; D not resolved. The CDR3 sequence is 15 residues long. Germline CDR1 SEHNR, CDR2 FQNEAQ (reference sequence). Trimming cost V 5 bases and J 3 bases, with 14 bases left between them. CDR3 in DNA: TGTGCCAGCAGCCCAGACGGACTACTTGGAAACACCATATATTTT. This gives the protein CASSPDGLLGNTIYF.

The genes are TRBV7-2 and TRBJ1-3; TRBD1 is a possible D gene (6 bases). Germline V gene data show CDR1 as SGHTA and CDR2 as FQGNSA. The CDR3 consists of 15 residues. V was clipped by 1 base and J by 4 bases, with 11 bases between them. CDR3 nucleotides: TGTGCCAGCAGCTTAGTATCAGGGACAGGAAACACCATATATTTT. This encodes CASSLVSGTGNTIYF.

The rearrangement joins TRBV29-1 to TRBJ2-7; 11 nucleotides agree with TRBD1. This CDR3 is 14 amino acids long. The trim removed 7 bases at V and 4 bases at J, leaving 9 bases unmatched. Germline loops: CDR1 SQVTM, CDR2 ANQGSEA. The CDR3: CSARRGDRGYEQYF. CDR3 DNA: TGCAGCGCTCGGCGGGGGGACAGGGGGTACGAGCAGTACTTC.

The chain recombines TRBV28 with TRBJ1-5; 9 nucleotides agree with TRBD1. Matching the DNA end better, TRBJ2-3 makes the J call doubtful. Germline V gene data show CDR1 as MDHEN and CDR2 as SYDVKM. This CDR3 spans 14 amino acids. CDR3: CASSREDRGQPQYF. CDR3 DNA sequence: TGTGCCAGCAGCCGAGAGGACAGGGGACAGCCCCAGTATTTT.

The chain combines TRBV7-2 with TRBJ2-2, with 7 bases aligning to TRBD2. V trimming: 5 bases; J trimming: 0 bases; junction bases outside the gene matches: 3. Germline assignment: CDR1 SGHTA and CDR2 FQGNSA. The CDR3 length is 15 residues. The CDR3 bases are TGTGCCAGCAGCCGGACTAGTACGAACACCGGGGAGCTGTTTTTT. Translated: CASSRTSTNTGELFF.

The genes are TRBV18 and TRBJ2-7, with 11 bases fitting TRBD1. This CDR3 comprises 18 residues. Trimming removed 3 bases from V and 1 base from J; junction bases left unmatched: 11. CDR1 and CDR2 (germline): KGHSH, LQKENI. In DNA, the CDR3 is TGTGCCAGCTCACCTCTTGGAGGACAGGGGGCTTTTTCCTACGAGCAGTACTTC. Residues: CASSPLGGQGAFSYEQYF. Full variable domain (outside the CDR3, taken from reference TRBV18 and TRBJ2-7): NAGVMQNPRHLVRRRGQEARLRCSPMKGHSHVYWYRQLPEEGLKFMVYLQKENIIDESGMPKERFSAEFPKEGPSILRIQQVVRGDSAAYFCASSPLGGQGAFSYEQYFGPGTRLTVT.

J is TRBJ2-2 and V is TRBV19; the D is unclear. The germline V gene has CDR1 LNHDA and CDR2 SQIVND (reference sequence). Trimming left V 3 bases short and J 2 bases short, with 10 bases between. This CDR3 spans 15 amino acids. The CDR3 region is CASSIRSANTGELFF. The CDR3 nucleotides read TGTGCCAGTAGTATCCGCAGCGCCAACACCGGGGAGCTGTTTTTT.

J is TRBJ1-2 and V is TRBV11-2, with 7 bases matching TRBD1. This CDR3 is 13 amino acids long. The V gene's germline CDR1 is SGHAT and CDR2 FQNNGV. V shed 5 bases and J 2 bases; nucleotides not matched to a gene: 2. CDR3 in DNA: TGTGCCAGCAGCGCACAGGGGAACTATGGCTACACCTTC. As protein: CASSAQGNYGYTF.

A few counts support this clone. The chain uses TRBV30 and TRBJ1-5; 7 nucleotides align to TRBD1. The CDR3 is made up of 15 amino acids. Germline CDR1 and CDR2: GTSNPN and SVGIG (reference sequence). J gave up 0 bases and V 7 bases, and 9 bases lay outside the gene matches. Here the CDR3 reads CAFEQGHYSNQPQHF. CDR3 sequence (DNA): TGTGCCTTTGAACAGGGGCACTATAGCAATCAGCCCCAGCATTTT.

The chain combines TRBV18 with TRBJ2-5, with D possibly matching TRBD2 (5 bases). V lost 6 bases, J lost 5 bases, and 16 bases lay in between. The CDR3 is 14 residues long. Germline V gene data show CDR1 as KGHSH and CDR2 as LQKENI. The CDR3 DNA is TGTGCCAGCTCCCCAGCAAGCGAGCGGGAGACCCAGTACTTC. Protein: CASSPASERETQYF.

CDR3 nucleotide sequence: TGTGCCAGCAGTGAGGGGACAGGAGCGAACACTGAAGCTTTCTTT. Its protein product is CASSEGTGANTEAFF. The chain carries TRBV6-1 and TRBJ1-1, with TRBD1 identical over 8 bases. CDR1 is MNHNS and CDR2 is SASEGT in the germline V gene. This CDR3 has 15 amino acids. V lost 3 bases to trimming and J lost 1 base; unmatched junction nucleotides: 4.

This clone was seen a single time. The chain has TRBV24-1 and TRBJ1-4, with D unresolved. CDR3 length: 15 residues. Germline-derived CDR1 and CDR2 are KGHDR and SFDVKD. The V and J ends lost 4 bases and 8 bases respectively, with 16 bases between them. The DNA of the CDR3 is TGTGCCACCAGTGACCCCGGACTGGGAGAAGAAAAACTGTTTTTT. Amino acids: CATSDPGLGEEKLFF.

Worth noting for this clone: At the DNA level, this CDR3 is encoded by other sequences in the same sample as well. V and J are TRBV28 and TRBJ2-5; the D gene is possibly TRBD1 (6 bases). Trimming pared 6 bases from V and 2 bases from J, leaving 13 bases between. The germline V gene encodes CDR1 MDHEN and CDR2 SYDVKM. This CDR3 contains 14 residues. Here the CDR3 DNA reads TGTGCCAGCAGACCCCAGGGGAAGCAAGAGACCCAGTACTTC. It codes for CASRPQGKQETQYF. The full variable domain, rest sourced from reference TRBV28 and TRBJ2-5, is DVKVTQSSRYLVKRTGEKVFLECVQDMDHENMFWYRQDPGLGLRLIYFSYDVKMKEKGDIPEGYSVSREKKERFSLILESASTNQTSMYLCASRPQGKQETQYFGPGTRLLVL.